The 22 T cell receptor beta chains below were found in one sample sequenced in a study of T-cell reconstitution after alpha-beta-depleted transplantation in children. For TCRbeta, the library was prepared with unique molecular identifiers. TCRdb re-derived calls from the PCR reads in MiXCR, one entry per CDR3 protein. Among about 980,000 distinct CDR3 sequences listed, about 26% were seen once. This specimen consisted of PBMCs, mostly from graft donor cells, obtained 360 days after TCRalphabeta/CD19-depleted stem cell transplant. These receptors were collected from a boy under two years old who had a stem cell transplant for SCID, so the T cells may come from the graft donor.

The chain links TRBV15 to TRBJ2-1; maybe TRBD2 (5 bases). The V end lost 0 bases, the J end lost 8 bases, and 8 bases lay between the germline ends. Per the germline V gene, CDR1 is LNHNV and CDR2 is YYDKDF (reference sequence). The CDR3 totals 13 residues. The CDR3 nucleotides read TGTGCCACCAGCAGAGAACTAGTCGATGAGCAGTTCTTC. Its protein product is CATSRELVDEQFF.

This chain uses TRBV20-1 with TRBJ2-2, with no clear D. The V end was cut by 6 bases, the J end by 3 bases, with 11 bases between. The CDR3 totals 13 residues. The germline CDR1 and CDR2 sequences are DFQATT and SNEGSKA (reference sequence). CDR3 nucleotide sequence: TGCAGTGCCGCCTATGGGGACACCGGGGAGCTGTTTTTT. It translates to CSAAYGDTGELFF.

This clonotype appeared a few times. CDR3: CASSLGQGRQETQYF. In DNA, the CDR3 is TGTGCCAGCAGCCTGGGACAGGGACGCCAAGAGACCCAGTACTTC. The rearrangement joins TRBV6-2 or TRBV6-3 to TRBJ2-5; 9 bases agree with TRBD1. V lost 6 bases, J lost 1 base, and 6 bases stayed unmatched. Germline CDR1 and CDR2: MNHEY and SVGEGT. This CDR3 is built from 15 residues.

This clonotype appeared once. The gene calls are TRBV10-3 and TRBJ2-5; 10 bases fit TRBD2. CDR1 and CDR2 (germline): ENHRY, SYGVKD. CDR3 length: 14 amino acids. J gave up 4 bases and V 6 bases, and 5 bases lay outside the gene matches. Here the CDR3 DNA reads TGTGCCATCAGGGAAGCGGGGGGGGGAGAGACCCAGTACTTC. Translation gives CAIREAGGGETQYF.

V and J are TRBV20-1 and TRBJ1-5, with D uncertain. CDR3 length: 12 amino acids. Germline V gives CDR1 DFQATT, CDR2 SNEGSKA (reference sequence). The CDR3 is CSTSRKGQPQHF. The CDR3 nucleotides are TGCAGCACCAGCAGGAAGGGTCAGCCCCAGCATTTT.

This clonotype has only a few counts. The genes are TRBV11-1 and TRBJ2-1, with 15 bases lining up with TRBD2. Germline lookup yields CDR1 SGHAT and CDR2 FQDESV (reference sequence). The CDR3 runs to 17 residues. V dropped 4 bases and J dropped 2; count of bases not matched to a gene: 3. CDR3 in amino acids: CASSSGLAGGAYNEQFF. CDR3 DNA sequence: TGTGCCAGCAGCTCGGGACTAGCGGGGGGAGCCTACAATGAGCAGTTCTTC.

V gene TRBV5-1 combines with J gene TRBJ2-1, with D perhaps matching TRBD1 (5 bases). Between the trimmed V and J ends, which lost 5 bases and 7 bases, there was a span of 19 bases. The CDR3 totals 15 residues. CDR1 is SGHRS and CDR2 is YFSETQ in the germline V gene. The CDR3 nucleotides read TGCGCCAGCAGTCGACAGACCATCAGTCCAAATGAGCAGTTCTTC. This codes for CASSRQTISPNEQFF.

This clonotype was observed a few times. J is TRBJ2-1 and V is TRBV28, with D perhaps assigned TRBD1 or TRBD2 (5 bases each). CDR1 and CDR2 (germline): MDHEN, SYDVKM. Trimming removed 4 bases at V and 12 bases at J, with 25 bases between. The CDR3 covers 16 residues. CDR3: CASSSRKSPEGPLQFF. The CDR3 bases are TGTGCCAGCAGTTCTCGAAAGTCCCCCGAGGGACCTCTGCAGTTCTTC.

This rearrangement joins TRBV12-3 or TRBV12-4 to TRBJ2-5; D could derive from TRBD1 or TRBD2 (6 bases each). CDR3 length equals 16 residues. V was pared by 3 bases and J by 3 bases, with 17 bases between. CDR3 loop: CASSLGVGGPKETQYF. In DNA form, the CDR3 reads TGTGCCAGCAGTTTGGGCGTAGGGGGGCCGAAAGAGACCCAGTACTTC.

This clonotype was seen more than once but under ten times. The gene calls are TRBV5-1 and TRBJ2-7, with 9 bases lining up with TRBD1. The length of the CDR3 is 17 residues. V lost 5 bases to trimming and J lost 2 bases; unmatched junction nucleotides: 14. The germline V gene has CDR1 SGHRS and CDR2 YFSETQ. The CDR3 region has the DNA TGCGCCAGCAGGCCCGGGTATCGGGACAGGGAGGCCTACGAGCAGTACTTC. Its protein product is CASRPGYRDREAYEQYF.

This chain uses TRBV11-2 with TRBJ1-5, with 7 positions matching TRBD1. With V trimmed by 5 bases and J by 5 bases, 3 bases remained unmatched. This CDR3 has 13 residues. Germline V gene data show CDR1 as SGHAT and CDR2 as FQNNGV. CDR3 bases: TGTGCCAGCAGCCAGGGACAGTATCAGCCCCAGCATTTT. It yields the protein CASSQGQYQPQHF.

This rearrangement joins TRBV7-2 to TRBJ2-3, with 9 bases aligning to TRBD2. The V and J ends lost 4 bases and 1 base, in that order; junction bases with no gene match: 6. The germline V gene encodes CDR1 SGHTA and CDR2 FQGNSA. The CDR3 consists of 16 residues. The CDR3 loop reads CASSWGTSWGTDTQYF. The CDR3 coding sequence is TGTGCCAGCAGCTGGGGGACTAGCTGGGGCACAGATACGCAGTATTTT.

This chain joins TRBV7-9 and TRBJ1-1; the match to TRBD1 covers 7 bases. V gave up 1 base and J gave up 5 bases; unmatched junction bases: 13. CDR3 size: 17 residues. Germline loops: CDR1 SEHNR, CDR2 FQNEAQ (reference sequence). The DNA of the CDR3 is TGTGCCAGCAGCTTAGTCGTCGTAGGGACAGTGGGAACTGAAGCTTTCTTT. Its protein is CASSLVVVGTVGTEAFF.

The genes are TRBV6-1 and TRBJ2-1; 9 bases map to TRBD1. The germline CDR1 and CDR2 sequences are MNHNS and SASEGT. The CDR3 is made up of 15 amino acids. After removal of 6 bases from V and 6 bases from J, the junction contained 9 bases not matched to a gene. CDR3 nucleotides: TGTGCCAGCAGAGCCGGGACAGGGAGGATCAATGAGCAGTTCTTC. It translates to CASRAGTGRINEQFF.

The gene calls are TRBV18 and TRBJ2-1; tentatively, D is TRBD1 (6 bases). The germline CDR1 and CDR2 sequences are KGHSH and LQKENI. This CDR3 is built from 13 residues. V was clipped by 4 bases and J by 13 bases, with 17 bases between them. This CDR3 is CASSLQGQQVQFF. In DNA, the CDR3 is TGTGCCAGCTCACTCCAAGGACAGCAAGTCCAGTTCTTC.

This clonotype was found a few times. V usage is TRBV7-2 and J usage is TRBJ2-3, with 8 nucleotides matching TRBD2. Germline-derived CDR1 and CDR2 are SGHTA and FQGNSA. The J segment lost 7 bases and the V segment lost 3 bases, leaving 9 bases of the junction unmatched. This CDR3 is 15 amino acids long. The CDR3 DNA reads as TGTGCCAGCAGCTTTCCGGGACTAGGGGACAATACGCAGTATTTT. Translating it yields CASSFPGLGDNTQYF.

The chain has TRBV5-1 and TRBJ1-4, with a weak D call TRBD1 (5 bases). This CDR3 has 14 amino acids. V lost 5 bases and J lost 7, with 15 bases in between. Germline CDR1 reads SGHRS; CDR2 reads YFSETQ. CDR3 loop: CASRGGPGSEKLFF. The DNA for the CDR3 is TGCGCCAGCAGGGGGGGACCAGGAAGTGAAAAACTGTTTTTT. The variable domain in full, completed from reference TRBV5-1 and TRBJ1-4, reads KAGVTQTPRYLIKTRGQQVTLSCSPISGHRSVSWYQQTPGQGLQFLFEYFSETQRNKGNFPGRFSGRQFSNSRSEMNVSTLELGDSALYLCASRGGPGSEKLFFGSGTQLSVL.

The chain combines TRBV5-1 with TRBJ1-4; no definite D call. Germline V lookup: CDR1 SGHRS, CDR2 YFSETQ. V was shortened by 1 base and J by 2 bases, with 6 bases between the two germline ends. CDR3 length: 14 amino acids. The CDR3 sequence: CASSLYSTNEKLFF. In DNA form, the CDR3 reads TGCGCCAGCAGCTTGTACAGTACTAATGAAAAACTGTTTTTT.

V is TRBV2 and J is TRBJ1-3; D not resolved. CDR1 and CDR2 from the germline V gene are SNHLY and FYNNEI. This CDR3 is built from 16 residues. V was pared by 6 bases and J by 4 bases, with 19 bases between. The CDR3 nucleotides are TGTGCCAGCAGCCTGGACCCCAAGGGAGTCGGAAACACCATATATTTT. Protein product: CASSLDPKGVGNTIYF.

This chain uses TRBV4-3 with TRBJ2-7; tentative D call: TRBD2 (6 bases). V lost 0 bases and J 3 bases, leaving 12 bases between the germline ends. Germline V gives CDR1 LGHNA, CDR2 YSLEER. The CDR3 spans 15 residues. CDR3 DNA sequence: TGCGCCAGCAGCCAAGAACGGTGGGGGGACTACGAGCAGTACTTC. Its translation is CASSQERWGDYEQYF.

V is TRBV3-1 and J is TRBJ2-7; TRBD1 agrees at 8 bases. The V and J ends lost 5 bases and 3 bases, in that order; junction bases with no gene match: 6. Looked up from germline, CDR1 is LGHDT and CDR2 is YNNKEL (reference sequence). The CDR3 totals 14 residues. CDR3 loop: CASSRQGPFYEQYF. The CDR3 bases are TGTGCCAGCAGCAGACAGGGGCCCTTCTACGAGCAGTACTTC.

A few counts support this clonotype. This chain connects TRBV11-2 to TRBJ2-5; 7 nucleotides match TRBD2. The V segment lost 5 bases and the J segment 5 bases; nucleotides outside the gene matches: 8. There are 14 residues in the CDR3. Germline V lookup: CDR1 SGHAT, CDR2 FQNNGV. This chain's CDR3 is CASSKRDYTETQYF. The CDR3, as DNA: TGTGCCAGCAGCAAACGGGACTATACGGAGACCCAGTACTTC.